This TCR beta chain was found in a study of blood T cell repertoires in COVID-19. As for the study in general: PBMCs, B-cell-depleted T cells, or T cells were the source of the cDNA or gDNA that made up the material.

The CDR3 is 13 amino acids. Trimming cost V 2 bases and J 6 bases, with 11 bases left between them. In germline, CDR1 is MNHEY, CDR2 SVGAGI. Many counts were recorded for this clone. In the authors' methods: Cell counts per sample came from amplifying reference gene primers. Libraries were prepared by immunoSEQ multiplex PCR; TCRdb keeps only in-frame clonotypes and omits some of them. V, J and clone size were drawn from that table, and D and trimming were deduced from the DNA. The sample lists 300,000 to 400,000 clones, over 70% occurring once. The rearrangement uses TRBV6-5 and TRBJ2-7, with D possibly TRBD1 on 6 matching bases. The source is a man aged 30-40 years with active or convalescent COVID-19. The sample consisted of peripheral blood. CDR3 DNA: TGTGCCAGCAGTTACCACAGGGAAGGCGAGCAGTACTTC. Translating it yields CASSYHREGEQYF.